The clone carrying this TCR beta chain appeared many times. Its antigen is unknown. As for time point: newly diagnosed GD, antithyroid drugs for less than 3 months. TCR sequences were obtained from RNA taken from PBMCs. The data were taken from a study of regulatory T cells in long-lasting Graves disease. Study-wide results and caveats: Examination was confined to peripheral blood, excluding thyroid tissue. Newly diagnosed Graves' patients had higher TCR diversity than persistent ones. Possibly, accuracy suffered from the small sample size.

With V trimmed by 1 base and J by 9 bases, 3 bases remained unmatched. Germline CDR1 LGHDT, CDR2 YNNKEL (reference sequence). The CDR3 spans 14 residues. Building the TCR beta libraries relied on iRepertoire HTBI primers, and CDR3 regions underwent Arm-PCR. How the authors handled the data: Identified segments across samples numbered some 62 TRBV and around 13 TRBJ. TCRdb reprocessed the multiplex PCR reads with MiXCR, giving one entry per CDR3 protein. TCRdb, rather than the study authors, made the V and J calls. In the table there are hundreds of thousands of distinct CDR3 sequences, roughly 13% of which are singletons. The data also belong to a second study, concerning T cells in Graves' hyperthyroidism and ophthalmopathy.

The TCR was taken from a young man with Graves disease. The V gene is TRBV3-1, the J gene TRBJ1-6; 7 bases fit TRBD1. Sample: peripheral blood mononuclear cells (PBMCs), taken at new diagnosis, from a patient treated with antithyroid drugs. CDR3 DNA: TGTGCCAGCAGCCAAGGACAGGGACCTTCACCCCTCCACTTT. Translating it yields CASSQGQGPSPLHF.